The present entry profiles one T cell receptor beta chain with its context. The sample is drawn from a study of technical replicates of blood from several donors. Measured with immunoSEQ multiplex PCR; TCRdb has only the in-frame clones, and not every one. Among 58,000 or so clones listed, about 86% were seen once. This clonotype was sampled from a human donor in good health. Some clones in this sample may be carry-over from other donors' samples. Sequenced sample: PBMCs.

The CDR3 coding sequence is TGTGCCAGTAGTATACAGGGCGGCACTGAAGCTTTCTTT. Amino acids: CASSIQGGTEAFF. The rearrangement uses TRBV19 and TRBJ1-1; D possibly corresponds to TRBD1 (5 bases). Germline assignment: CDR1 LNHDA and CDR2 SQIVND (reference sequence). This CDR3 spans 13 amino acids. Trimming left V 2 bases short and J 4 bases short, with 8 bases between.